This TCR beta chain was recovered during a study of shared clonotypes between healthy human individuals. Study-level findings and limits: The researchers took only blood, and tissue repertoires probably look different. In several donors, around 5.5% of naive CD4 clonotypes appeared in common.

Germline CDR1 and CDR2: SGHDT and YYEEEE. The CDR3 length is 15 residues. Trimming at V came to 4 bases and at J to 5 bases, leaving 8 bases not matched to a gene. Per the study methods: There were no quality scores in the junction-only immunoSEQ sequences, so filtering differed. Sequencing used immunoSEQ multiplex PCR; TCRdb keeps in-frame clones, though not all of them. The V and J calls and clone size were taken over from that table, and D and trimming were inferred from the DNA. The table includes about 2.4 million clones, roughly nine tenths detected once. A word on this clone: As yet, its antigen is unknown.

This chain links TRBV5-6 with TRBJ2-5, with TRBD1 identical over 10 bases. The source of this sequence is a man younger than 35 in good health. Sequencing was performed on naive CD4+ T cells sorted from blood. Regarding subset: CD45RA+ positively selected. CDR3 DNA: TGTGCCAGCAGCCAACGACAGGGGGCACGGGAGACCCAGTACTTC. Its protein is CASSQRQGARETQYF.